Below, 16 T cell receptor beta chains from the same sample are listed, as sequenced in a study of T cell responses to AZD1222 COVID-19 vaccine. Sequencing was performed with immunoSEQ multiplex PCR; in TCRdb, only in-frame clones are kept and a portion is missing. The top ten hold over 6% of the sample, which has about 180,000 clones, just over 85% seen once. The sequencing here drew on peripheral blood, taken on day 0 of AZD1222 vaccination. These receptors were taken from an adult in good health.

The CDR3 reads CASSRTQATEETQYF. For the CDR3, the DNA is TGTGCCAGCAGCAGAACTCAGGCGACGGAAGAGACCCAGTACTTC. This chain connects TRBV6-6 to TRBJ2-5, with D unclear. CDR1 is MNHNY, CDR2 SVGAGI, per germline (reference sequence). Trimming removed 6 bases at V and 3 bases at J, with 17 bases between. This CDR3 spans 15 amino acids.

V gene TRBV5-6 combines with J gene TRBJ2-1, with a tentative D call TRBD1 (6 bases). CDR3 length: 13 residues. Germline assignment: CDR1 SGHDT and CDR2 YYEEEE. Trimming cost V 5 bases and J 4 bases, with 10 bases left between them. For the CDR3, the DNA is TGTGCCAGCAGGCGGACAGAATACAATGAGCAGTTCTTC. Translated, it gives CASRRTEYNEQFF.

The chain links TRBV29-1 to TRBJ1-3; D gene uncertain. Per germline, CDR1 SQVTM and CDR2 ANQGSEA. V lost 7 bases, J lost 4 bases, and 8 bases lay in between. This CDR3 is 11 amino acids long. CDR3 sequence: CSAGDGNTIYF. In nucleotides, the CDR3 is TGCAGCGCAGGCGACGGAAACACCATATATTTT.

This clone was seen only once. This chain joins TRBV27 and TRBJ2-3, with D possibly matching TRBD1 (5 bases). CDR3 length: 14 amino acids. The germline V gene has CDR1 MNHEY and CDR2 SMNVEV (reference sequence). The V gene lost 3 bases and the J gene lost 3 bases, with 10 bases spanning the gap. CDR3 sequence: CASSLWQGTDTQYF. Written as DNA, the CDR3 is TGTGCCAGCAGTTTGTGGCAGGGAACAGATACGCAGTATTTT.

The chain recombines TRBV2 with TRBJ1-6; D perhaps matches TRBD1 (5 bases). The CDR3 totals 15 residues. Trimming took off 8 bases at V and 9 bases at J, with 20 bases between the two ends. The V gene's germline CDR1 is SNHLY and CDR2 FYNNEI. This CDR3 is CASLLGATEASPLHF. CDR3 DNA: TGTGCCAGCCTCCTAGGGGCAACCGAAGCTTCACCCCTCCACTTT.

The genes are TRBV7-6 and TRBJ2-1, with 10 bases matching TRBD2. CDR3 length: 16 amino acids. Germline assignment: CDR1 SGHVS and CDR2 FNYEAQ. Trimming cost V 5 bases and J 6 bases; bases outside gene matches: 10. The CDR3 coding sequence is TGTGCCAGCAGCCAAGGTCGGGCTAGCGGGGGCAATGAGCAGTTCTTC. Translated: CASSQGRASGGNEQFF. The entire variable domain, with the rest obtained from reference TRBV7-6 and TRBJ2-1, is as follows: GAGVSQSPRYKVTKRGQDVALRCDPISGHVSLYWYRQALGQGPEFLTYFNYEAQQDKSGLPNDRFSAERPEGSISTLTIQRTEQRDSAMYRCASSQGRASGGNEQFFGPGTRLTVL.

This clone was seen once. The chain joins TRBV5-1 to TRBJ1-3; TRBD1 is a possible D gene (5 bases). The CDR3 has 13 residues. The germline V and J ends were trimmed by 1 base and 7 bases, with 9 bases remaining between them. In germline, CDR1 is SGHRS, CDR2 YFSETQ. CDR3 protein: CASSLRGENTIYF. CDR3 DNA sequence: TGCGCCAGCAGCTTGAGAGGGGAGAACACCATATATTTT.

CDR3 amino acids: CASSVAGTGEEGEQYF. The CDR3 DNA follows: TGTGCCAGCAGCGTAGCTGGGACAGGGGAAGAGGGCGAGCAGTACTTC. V usage is TRBV9 and J usage is TRBJ2-7; 10 positions agree with TRBD1. The CDR3 extends over 16 amino acids. Germline CDR1 and CDR2: SGDLS and YYNGEE. V trimming: 0 bases; J trimming: 6 bases; junction bases outside the gene matches: 9.

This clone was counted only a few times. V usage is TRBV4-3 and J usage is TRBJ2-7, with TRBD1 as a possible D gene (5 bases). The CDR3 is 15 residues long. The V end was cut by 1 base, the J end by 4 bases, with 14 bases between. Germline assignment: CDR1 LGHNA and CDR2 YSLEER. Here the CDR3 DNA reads TGCGCCAGCAGCCAAGGGGTGGGGCGTATTTACGAGCAGTACTTC. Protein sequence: CASSQGVGRIYEQYF.

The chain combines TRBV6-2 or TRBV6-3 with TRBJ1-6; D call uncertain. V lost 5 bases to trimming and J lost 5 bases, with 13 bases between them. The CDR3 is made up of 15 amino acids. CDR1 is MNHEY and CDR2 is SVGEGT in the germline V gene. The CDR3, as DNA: TGTGCCAGCAGTCTGTATCGACCGAATAATTCACCCCTCCACTTT. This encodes CASSLYRPNNSPLHF.

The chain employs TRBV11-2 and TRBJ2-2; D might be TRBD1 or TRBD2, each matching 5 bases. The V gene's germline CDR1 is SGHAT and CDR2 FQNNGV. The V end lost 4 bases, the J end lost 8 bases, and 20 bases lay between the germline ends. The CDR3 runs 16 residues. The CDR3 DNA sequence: TGTGCCAGCAGCTCACTCATTGGGACCTCGGGGGGGGAGCTGTTTTTT. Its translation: CASSSLIGTSGGELFF.

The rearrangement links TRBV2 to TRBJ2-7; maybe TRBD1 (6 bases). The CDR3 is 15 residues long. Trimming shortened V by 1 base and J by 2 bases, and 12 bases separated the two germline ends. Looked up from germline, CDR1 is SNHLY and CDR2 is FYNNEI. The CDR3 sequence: CASSEGWGPTYEQYF. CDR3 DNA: TGTGCCAGCAGTGAAGGGTGGGGGCCGACCTACGAGCAGTACTTC. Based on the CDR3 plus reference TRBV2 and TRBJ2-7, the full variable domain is EPEVTQTPSHQVTQMGQEVILRCVPISNHLYFYWYRQILGQKVEFLVSFYNNEISEKSEIFDDQFSVERPDGSNFTLKIRSTKLEDSAMYFCASSEGWGPTYEQYFGPGTRLTVT.

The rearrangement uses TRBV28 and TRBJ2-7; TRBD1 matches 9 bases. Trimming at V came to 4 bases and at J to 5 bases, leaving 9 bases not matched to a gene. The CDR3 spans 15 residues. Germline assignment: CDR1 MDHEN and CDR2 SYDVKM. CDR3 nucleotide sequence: TGTGCCAGCAGTTCGGGGTTAGGGACAGGGAACGAGCAGTACTTC. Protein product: CASSSGLGTGNEQYF.

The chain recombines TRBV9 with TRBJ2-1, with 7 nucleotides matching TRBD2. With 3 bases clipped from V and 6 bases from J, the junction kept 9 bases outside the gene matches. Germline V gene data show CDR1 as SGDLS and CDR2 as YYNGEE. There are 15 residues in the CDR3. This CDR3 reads CASSEGLVTSNEQFF. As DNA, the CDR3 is TGTGCCAGCAGCGAAGGACTAGTAACGAGCAATGAGCAGTTCTTC.

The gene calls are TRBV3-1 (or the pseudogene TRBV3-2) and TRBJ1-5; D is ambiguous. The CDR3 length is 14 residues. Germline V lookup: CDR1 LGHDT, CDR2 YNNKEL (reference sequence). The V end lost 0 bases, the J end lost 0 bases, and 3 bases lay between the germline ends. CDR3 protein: CASSQDFSNQPQHF. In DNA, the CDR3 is TGTGCCAGCAGCCAAGATTTTAGCAATCAGCCCCAGCATTTT.

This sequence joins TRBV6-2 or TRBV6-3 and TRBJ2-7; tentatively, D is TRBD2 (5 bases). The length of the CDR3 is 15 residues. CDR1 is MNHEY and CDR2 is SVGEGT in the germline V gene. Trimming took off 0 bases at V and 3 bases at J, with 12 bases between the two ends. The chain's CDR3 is CASSYSNTGYYEQYF. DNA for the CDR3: TGTGCCAGCAGTTACTCAAACACGGGGTACTACGAGCAGTACTTC.